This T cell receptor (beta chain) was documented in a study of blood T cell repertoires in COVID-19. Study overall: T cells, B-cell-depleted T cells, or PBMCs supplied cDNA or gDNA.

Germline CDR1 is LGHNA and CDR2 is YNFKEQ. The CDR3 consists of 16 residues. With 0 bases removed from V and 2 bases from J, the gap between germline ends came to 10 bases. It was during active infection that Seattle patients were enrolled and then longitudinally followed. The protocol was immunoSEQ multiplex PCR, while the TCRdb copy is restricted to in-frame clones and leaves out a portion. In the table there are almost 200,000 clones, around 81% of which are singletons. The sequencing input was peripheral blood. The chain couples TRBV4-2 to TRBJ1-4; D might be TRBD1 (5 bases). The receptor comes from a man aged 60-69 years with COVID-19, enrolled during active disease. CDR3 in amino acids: CASSQDLSGTNEKLFF. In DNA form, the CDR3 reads TGTGCCAGCAGCCAAGATCTGTCAGGGACTAATGAAAAACTGTTTTTT.